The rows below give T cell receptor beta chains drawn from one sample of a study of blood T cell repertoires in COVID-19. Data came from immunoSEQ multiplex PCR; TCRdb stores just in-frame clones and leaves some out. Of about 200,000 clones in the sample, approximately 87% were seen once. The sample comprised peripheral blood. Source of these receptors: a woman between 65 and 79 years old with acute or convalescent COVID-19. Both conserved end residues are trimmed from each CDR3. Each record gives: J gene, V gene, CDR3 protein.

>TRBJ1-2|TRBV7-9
ASSLAGGVGYGYT
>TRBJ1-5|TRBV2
ASRGTASNQPQH
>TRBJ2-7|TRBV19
ASSRDRNYEQY
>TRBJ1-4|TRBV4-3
ASSQVTADEKLF
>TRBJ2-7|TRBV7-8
ASSLNSGGSSYEQY
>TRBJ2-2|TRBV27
ASSLLLAAGYTGELF
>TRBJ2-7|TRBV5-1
ASSPGQGSYEQY
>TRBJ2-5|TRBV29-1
SVVGVGRTQY
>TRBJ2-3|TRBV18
ASSPSQGTTDTQY
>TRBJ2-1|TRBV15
ATSEGNNEQF
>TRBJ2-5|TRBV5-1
ASSLTSGTREETQY
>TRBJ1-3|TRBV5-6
ASSPPGVGALSGNTIY
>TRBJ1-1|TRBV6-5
ASRPVQGKAF
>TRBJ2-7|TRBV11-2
ASSPGTTYDEQY
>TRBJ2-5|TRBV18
ASRDSETQY